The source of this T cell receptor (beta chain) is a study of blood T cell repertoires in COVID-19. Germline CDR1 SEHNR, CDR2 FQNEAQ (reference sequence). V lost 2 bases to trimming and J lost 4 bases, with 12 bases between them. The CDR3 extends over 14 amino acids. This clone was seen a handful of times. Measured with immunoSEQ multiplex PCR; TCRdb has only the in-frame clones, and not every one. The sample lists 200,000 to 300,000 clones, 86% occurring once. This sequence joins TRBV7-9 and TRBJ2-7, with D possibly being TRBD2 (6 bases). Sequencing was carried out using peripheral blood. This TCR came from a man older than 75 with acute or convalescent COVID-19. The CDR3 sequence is CASSLLGGAYEQYF. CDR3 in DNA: TGTGCCAGCAGCTTATTGGGCGGGGCGTACGAGCAGTACTTC.